This T cell receptor (beta chain) is from a study of early T cells in non-severe SARS-CoV-2 infection. This clonotype has at least ten counts. Unique molecular identifiers tagged individual cDNA molecules. MiXCR, run by TCRdb on the 5' RACE reads, gives a single entry per CDR3 protein. This sample yields 35,000 to 45,000 distinct CDR3 sequences, of which less than 8% are seen a single time; around 23% belongs to the top ten. V lost 5 bases to trimming and J lost 4 bases; unmatched junction nucleotides: 18. Germline V gene sequence: CDR1 SEHNR, CDR2 FQNEAQ (reference sequence). The CDR3 has 18 amino acids.

Source: whole blood, taken at baseline. The TCR comes from an adult who was a healthcare worker with PCR-confirmed SARS-CoV-2 infection or an uninfected control (not recorded which). The chain carries TRBV7-9 and TRBJ1-2; 8 bases align to TRBD1. This CDR3 is CASSINDRGPDGGYGYTF. The CDR3 coding sequence is TGTGCCAGCAGCATCAACGACAGGGGCCCAGACGGTGGCTATGGCTACACCTTC. Full variable domain (rest looked up from reference TRBV7-9 and TRBJ1-2): DTGVSQNPRHKITKRGQNVTFRCDPISEHNRLYWYRQTLGQGPEFLTYFQNEAQLEKSRLLSDRFSAERPKGSFSTLEIQRTEQGDSAMYLCASSINDRGPDGGYGYTFGSGTRLTVV.